The T cell receptor beta chain under discussion was sequenced for a study of breast tumors, draining lymph nodes, adjacent tissues. Breast cancer patients provided tissue from their axillary draining lymph nodes. TCRdb called the multiplex PCR reads again in MiXCR, with one record for every CDR3 protein. Of around 130,000 distinct CDR3 sequences in the sample, about 20% were seen once. The V and J ends lost 3 bases and 1 base respectively, with 3 bases between them. Germline assignment: CDR1 SEHNR and CDR2 FQNEAQ (reference sequence). This CDR3 has 12 amino acids. The sample comprised axillary lymph node tissue. This receptor was obtained from a female donor with breast cancer. Some clones in this sample may be carry-over from other donors' samples. The chain links TRBV7-9 to TRBJ1-1; D ambiguous. The CDR3: CASSFPNTEAFF. CDR3 coding DNA: TGTGCCAGCAGCTTCCCGAACACTGAAGCTTTCTTT.